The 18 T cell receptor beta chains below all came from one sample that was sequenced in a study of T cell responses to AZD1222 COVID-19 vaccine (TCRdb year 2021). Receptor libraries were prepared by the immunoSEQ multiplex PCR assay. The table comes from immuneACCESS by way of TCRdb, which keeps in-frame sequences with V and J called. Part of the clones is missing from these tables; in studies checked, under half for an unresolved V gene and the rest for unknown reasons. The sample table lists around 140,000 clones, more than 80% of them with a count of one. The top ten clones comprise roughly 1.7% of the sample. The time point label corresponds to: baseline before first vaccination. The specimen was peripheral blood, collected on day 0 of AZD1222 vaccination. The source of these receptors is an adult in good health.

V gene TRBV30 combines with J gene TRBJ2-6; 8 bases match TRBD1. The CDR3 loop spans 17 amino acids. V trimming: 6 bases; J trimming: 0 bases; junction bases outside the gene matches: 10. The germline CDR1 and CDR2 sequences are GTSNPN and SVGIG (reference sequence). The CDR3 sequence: CACTGGPVGSGANVLTF. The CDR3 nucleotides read TGTGCCTGTACAGGGGGGCCGGTGGGCTCTGGGGCCAACGTCCTGACTTTC.

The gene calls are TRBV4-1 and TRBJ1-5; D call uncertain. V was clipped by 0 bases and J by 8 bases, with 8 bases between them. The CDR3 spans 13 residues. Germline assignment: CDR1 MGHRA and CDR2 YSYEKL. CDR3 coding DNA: TGCGCCAGCAGCCAAGATCGGATCAAGCCCCAGCATTTT. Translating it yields CASSQDRIKPQHF.

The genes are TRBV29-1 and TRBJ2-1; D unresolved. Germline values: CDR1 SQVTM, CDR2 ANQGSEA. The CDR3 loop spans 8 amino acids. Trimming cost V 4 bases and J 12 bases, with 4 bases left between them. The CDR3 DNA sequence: TGCAGCGTTGTCGGGCAGTTCTTC. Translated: CSVVGQFF.

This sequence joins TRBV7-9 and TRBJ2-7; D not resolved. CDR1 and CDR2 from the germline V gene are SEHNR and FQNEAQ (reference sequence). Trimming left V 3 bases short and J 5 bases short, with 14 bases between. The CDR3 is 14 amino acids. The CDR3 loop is CASSFGAAVNEQYF. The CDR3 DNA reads TGTGCCAGCAGCTTTGGAGCCGCGGTCAACGAGCAGTACTTC.

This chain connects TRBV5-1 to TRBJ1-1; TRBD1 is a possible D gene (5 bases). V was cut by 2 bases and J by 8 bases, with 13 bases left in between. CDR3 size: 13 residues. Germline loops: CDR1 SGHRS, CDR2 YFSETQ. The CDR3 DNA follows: TGCGCCAGCAGCTTAGGCGGCAGGGAAGAAGCTTTCTTT. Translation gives CASSLGGREEAFF.

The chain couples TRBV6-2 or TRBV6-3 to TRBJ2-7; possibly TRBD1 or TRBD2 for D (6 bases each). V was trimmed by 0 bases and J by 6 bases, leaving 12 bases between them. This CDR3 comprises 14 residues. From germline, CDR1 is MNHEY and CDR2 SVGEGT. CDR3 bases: TGTGCCAGCAGTTACTCGGCGGAGGGGGGCGAGCAGTACTTC. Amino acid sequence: CASSYSAEGGEQYF.

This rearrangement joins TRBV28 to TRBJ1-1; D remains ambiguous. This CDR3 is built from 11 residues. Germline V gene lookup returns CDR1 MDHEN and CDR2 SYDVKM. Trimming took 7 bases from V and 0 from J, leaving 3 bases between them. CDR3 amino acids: CASMVNTEAFF. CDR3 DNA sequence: TGTGCCAGCATGGTGAACACTGAAGCTTTCTTT.

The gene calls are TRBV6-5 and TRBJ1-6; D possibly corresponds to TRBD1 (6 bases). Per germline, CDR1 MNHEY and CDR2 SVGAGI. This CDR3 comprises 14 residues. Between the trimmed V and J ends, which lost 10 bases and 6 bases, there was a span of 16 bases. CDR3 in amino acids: CATTGRSGNSPLHF. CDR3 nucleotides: TGTGCCACCACAGGGCGTTCGGGTAATTCACCCCTCCACTTT.

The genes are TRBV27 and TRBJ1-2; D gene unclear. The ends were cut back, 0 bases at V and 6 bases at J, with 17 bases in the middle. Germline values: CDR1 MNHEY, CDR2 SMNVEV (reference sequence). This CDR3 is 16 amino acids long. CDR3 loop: CASSLSFSGQADGYTF. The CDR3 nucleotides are TGTGCCAGCAGTTTATCGTTTAGTGGGCAGGCTGATGGCTACACCTTC.

This CDR3 is CASSRGLAGRTDTQYF. CDR3 in DNA: TGTGCCAGCAGCCGTGGGCTAGCGGGGCGCACAGATACGCAGTATTTT. V and J are TRBV4-2 and TRBJ2-3; 9 bases map to TRBD2. Germline lookup yields CDR1 LGHNA and CDR2 YNFKEQ. V shed 4 bases, J shed 1 base, and the junction held 6 bases outside the gene matches. The CDR3 covers 16 residues.

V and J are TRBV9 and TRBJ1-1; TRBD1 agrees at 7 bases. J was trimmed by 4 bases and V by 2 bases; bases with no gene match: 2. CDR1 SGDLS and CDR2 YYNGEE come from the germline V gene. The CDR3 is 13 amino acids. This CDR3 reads CASSVSGGTEAFF. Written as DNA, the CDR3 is TGTGCCAGCAGCGTTTCAGGGGGCACTGAAGCTTTCTTT.

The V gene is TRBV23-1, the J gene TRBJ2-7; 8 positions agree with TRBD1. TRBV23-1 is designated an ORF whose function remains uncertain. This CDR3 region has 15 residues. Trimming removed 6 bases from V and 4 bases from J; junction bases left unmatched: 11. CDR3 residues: CASSPGTGLLYEQYF. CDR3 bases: TGCGCCAGCAGCCCCGGGACAGGCTTATTATACGAGCAGTACTTC.

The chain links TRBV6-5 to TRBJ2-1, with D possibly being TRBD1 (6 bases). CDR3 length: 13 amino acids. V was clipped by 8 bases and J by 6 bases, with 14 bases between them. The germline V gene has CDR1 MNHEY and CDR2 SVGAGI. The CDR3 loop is CASRRTDSNEQFF. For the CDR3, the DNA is TGTGCCAGCCGGCGGACAGATAGCAATGAGCAGTTCTTC.

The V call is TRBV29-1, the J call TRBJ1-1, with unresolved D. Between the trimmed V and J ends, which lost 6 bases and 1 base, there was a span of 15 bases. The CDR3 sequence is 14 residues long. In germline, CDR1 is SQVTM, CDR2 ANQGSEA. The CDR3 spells CSVSPVVTNTEAFF. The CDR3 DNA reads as TGCAGCGTCTCGCCAGTCGTCACGAACACTGAAGCTTTCTTT.

CDR3 residues: CASSLVGRVASGANVLTF. Written as DNA, the CDR3 is TGTGCCAGCAGCTTAGTTGGCAGGGTGGCCTCTGGGGCCAACGTCCTGACTTTC. The rearrangement links TRBV11-2 to TRBJ2-6; TRBD1 is a possible D gene (5 bases). Germline V CDR1 and CDR2: SGHAT, FQNNGV. Trimming pared 1 base from V and 0 bases from J, leaving 13 bases between. The CDR3 has 18 residues.

CDR3 bases: TGTGCCAGCATTCGGGGGGCTACCGGGGAGCTGTTTTTT. It codes for CASIRGATGELFF. The genes are TRBV2 and TRBJ2-2; maybe TRBD2 (7 bases). Trimming took 7 bases from V and 5 from J, leaving 11 bases between them. From germline, CDR1 is SNHLY and CDR2 FYNNEI. This CDR3 contains 13 residues.

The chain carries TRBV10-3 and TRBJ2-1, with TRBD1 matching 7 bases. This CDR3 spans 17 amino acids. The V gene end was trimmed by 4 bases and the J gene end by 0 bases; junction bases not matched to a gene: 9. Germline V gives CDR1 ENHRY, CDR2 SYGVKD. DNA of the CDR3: TGTGCCATCAGTGTAGTTACAGGGGCCCCCTCCTACAATGAGCAGTTCTTC. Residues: CAISVVTGAPSYNEQFF.

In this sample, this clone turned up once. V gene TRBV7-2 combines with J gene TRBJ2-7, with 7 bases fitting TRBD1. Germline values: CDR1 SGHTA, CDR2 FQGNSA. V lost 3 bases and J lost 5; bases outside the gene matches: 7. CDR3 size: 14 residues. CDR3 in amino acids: CASSLQGVTNEQYF. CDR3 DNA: TGTGCCAGCAGCTTGCAGGGGGTTACCAACGAGCAGTACTTC. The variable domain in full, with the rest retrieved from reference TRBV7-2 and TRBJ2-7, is GAGVSQSPSNKVTEKGKDVELRCDPISGHTALYWYRQSLGQGLEFLIYFQGNSAPDKSGLPSDRFSAERTGGSVSTLTIQRTQQEDSAVYLCASSLQGVTNEQYFGPGTRLTVT.